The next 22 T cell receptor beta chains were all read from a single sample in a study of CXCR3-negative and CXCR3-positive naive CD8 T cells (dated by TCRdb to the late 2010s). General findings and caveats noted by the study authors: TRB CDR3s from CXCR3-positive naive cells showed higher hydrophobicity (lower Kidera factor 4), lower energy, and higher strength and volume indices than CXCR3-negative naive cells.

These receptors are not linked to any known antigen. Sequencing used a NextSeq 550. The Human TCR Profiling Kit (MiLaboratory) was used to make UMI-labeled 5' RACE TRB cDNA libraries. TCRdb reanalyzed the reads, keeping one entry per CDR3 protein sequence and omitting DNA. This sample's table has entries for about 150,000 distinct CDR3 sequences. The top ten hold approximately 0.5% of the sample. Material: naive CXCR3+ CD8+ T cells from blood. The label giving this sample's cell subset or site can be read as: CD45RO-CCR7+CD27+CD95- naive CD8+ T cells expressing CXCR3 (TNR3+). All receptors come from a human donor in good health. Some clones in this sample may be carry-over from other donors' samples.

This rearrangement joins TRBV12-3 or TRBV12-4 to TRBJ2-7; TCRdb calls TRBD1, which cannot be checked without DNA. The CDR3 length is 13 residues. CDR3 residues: CASSPGASYEQYF.

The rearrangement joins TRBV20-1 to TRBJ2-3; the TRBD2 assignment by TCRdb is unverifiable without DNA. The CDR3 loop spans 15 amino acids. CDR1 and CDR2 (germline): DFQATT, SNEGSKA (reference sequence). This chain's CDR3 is CSAREAGRFTDTQYF.

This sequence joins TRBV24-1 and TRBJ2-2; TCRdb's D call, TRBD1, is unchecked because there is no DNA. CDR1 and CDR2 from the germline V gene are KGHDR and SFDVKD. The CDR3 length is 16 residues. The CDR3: CATSDHNRGYTGELFF.

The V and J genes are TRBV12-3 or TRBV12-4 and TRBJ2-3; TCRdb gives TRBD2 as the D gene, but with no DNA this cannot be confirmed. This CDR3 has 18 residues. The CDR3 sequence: CASSLSWTSGYSTDTQYF.

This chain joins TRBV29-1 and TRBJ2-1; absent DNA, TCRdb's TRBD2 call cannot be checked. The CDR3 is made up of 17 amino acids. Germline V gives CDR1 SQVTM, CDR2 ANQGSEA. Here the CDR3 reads CSVVGWVSGRAYNEQFF.

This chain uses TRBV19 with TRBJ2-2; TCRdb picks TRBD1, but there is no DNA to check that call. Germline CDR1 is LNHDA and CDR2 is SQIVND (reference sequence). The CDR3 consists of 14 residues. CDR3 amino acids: CASSLQGSTGELFF. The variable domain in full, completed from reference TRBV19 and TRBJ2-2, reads DGGITQSPKYLFRKEGQNVTLSCEQNLNHDAMYWYRQDPGQGLRLIYYSQIVNDFQKGDIAEGYSVSREKKESFPLTVTSAQKNPTAFYLCASSLQGSTGELFFGEGSRLTVL.

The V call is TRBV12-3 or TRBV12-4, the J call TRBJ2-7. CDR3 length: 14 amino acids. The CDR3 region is CASSLASTSAEQYF.

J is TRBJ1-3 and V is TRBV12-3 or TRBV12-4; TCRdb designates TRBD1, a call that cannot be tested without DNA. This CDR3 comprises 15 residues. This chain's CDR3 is CASRSTGRSGNTIYF.

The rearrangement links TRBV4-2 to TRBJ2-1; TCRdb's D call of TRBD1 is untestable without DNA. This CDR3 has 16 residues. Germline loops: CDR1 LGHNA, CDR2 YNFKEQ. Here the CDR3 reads CASSLPSRGEFNEQFF.

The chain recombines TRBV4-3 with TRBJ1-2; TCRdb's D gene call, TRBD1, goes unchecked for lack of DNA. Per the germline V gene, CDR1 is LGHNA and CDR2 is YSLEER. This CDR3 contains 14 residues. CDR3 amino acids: CASSRHDRGYGYTF.

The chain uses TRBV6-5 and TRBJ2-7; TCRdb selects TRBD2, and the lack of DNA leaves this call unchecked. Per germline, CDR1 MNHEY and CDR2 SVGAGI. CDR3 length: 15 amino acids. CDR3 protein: CASHYNGTSGAEQYF.

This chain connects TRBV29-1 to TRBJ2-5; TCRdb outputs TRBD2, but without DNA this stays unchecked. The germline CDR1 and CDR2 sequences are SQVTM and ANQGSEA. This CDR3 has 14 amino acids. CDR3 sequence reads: CSAVVMAHQETQYF.

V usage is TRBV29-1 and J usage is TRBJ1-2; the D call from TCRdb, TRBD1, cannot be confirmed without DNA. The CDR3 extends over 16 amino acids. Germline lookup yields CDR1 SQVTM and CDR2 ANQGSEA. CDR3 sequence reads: CSVMTGNSGKYYGYTF.

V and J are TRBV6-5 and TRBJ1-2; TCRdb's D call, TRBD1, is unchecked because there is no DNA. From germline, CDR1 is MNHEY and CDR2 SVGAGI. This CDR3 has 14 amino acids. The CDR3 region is CASSSIRVHYGYTF.

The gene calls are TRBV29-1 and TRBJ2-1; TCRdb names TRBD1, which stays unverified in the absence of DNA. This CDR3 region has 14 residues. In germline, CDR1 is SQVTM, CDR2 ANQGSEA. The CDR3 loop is CSARGQQTYNEQFF.

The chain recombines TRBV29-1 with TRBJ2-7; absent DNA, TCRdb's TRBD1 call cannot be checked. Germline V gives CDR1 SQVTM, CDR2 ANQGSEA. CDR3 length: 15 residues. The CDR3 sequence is CSVFSRIDRGYEQYF.

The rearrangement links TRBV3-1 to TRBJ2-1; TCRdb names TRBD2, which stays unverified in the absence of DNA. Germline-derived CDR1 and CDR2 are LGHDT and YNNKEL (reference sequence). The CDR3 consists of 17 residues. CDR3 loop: CASSQEGWSGGYNEQFF.

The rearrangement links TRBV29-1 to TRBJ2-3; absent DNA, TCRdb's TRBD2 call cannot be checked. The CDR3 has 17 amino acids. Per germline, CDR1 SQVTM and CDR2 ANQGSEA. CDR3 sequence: CSVAGGLAEKAVDTQYF.

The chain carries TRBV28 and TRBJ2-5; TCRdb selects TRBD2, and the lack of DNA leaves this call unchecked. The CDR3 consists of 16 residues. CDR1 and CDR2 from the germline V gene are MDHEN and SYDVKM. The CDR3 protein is CASSPPVGAFQETQYF.

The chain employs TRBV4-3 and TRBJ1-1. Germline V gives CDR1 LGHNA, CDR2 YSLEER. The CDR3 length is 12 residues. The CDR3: CASSGMTAEAFF.

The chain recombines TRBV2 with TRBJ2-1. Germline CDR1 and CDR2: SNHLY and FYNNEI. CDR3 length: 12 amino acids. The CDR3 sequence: CASSDAYNEQFF.

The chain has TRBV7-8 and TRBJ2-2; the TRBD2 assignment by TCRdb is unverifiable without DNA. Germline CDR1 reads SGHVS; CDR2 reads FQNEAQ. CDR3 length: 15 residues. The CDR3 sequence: CASSLRGGVTGELFF.